A selection of T cell receptor beta chains follows, all from one sample in a study of cytomegalovirus exposure and HLA in healthy donors. The data were produced by immunoSEQ multiplex PCR, yet TCRdb's version contains in-frame clones alone and is incomplete. Of fewer than 140,000 clones in the sample, roughly 74% were seen once. The sequencing input was PBMCs. Every receptor here comes from a man aged 40-55 years in good health and CMV-seronegative. Both conserved end residues are part of each CDR3. D genes are given only for firm matches. Size tells how often a clone was seen (once, few, many) or the class of an expanded clone, and some rows leave it out.

abundance: few
d_gene: TRBD1
j_gene: TRBJ1-1
v_gene: TRBV6-1
CDR3nt: TGTGCCAGCAGTGCGGAAGCCTTACAGGGGGCCCGAGCTTTCTTT
CDR3aa: CASSAEALQGARAFF

abundance: .
d_gene: .
j_gene: TRBJ1-2
v_gene: TRBV5-1
CDR3nt: TGCGCCAGCGGTTCAGGGAACTATGGCTACACCTTC
CDR3aa: CASGSGNYGYTF

abundance: .
d_gene: .
j_gene: TRBJ1-5
v_gene: TRBV7-9
CDR3nt: TGTGCCAGCAGCTCGGAGGGGCGTAGCAATCAGCCCCAGCATTTT
CDR3aa: CASSSEGRSNQPQHF

abundance: .
d_gene: .
j_gene: TRBJ1-1
v_gene: TRBV5-1
CDR3nt: TGCGCCAGCAGCTTTAAGGGGGACCTGAACACTGAAGCTTTCTTT
CDR3aa: CASSFKGDLNTEAFF

abundance: .
d_gene: TRBD1
j_gene: TRBJ1-3
v_gene: TRBV19
CDR3nt: TGTGCCAGCCGGACAGGGCTCTCTGGAAACACCATATATTTT
CDR3aa: CASRTGLSGNTIYF

abundance: .
d_gene: TRBD1
j_gene: TRBJ1-1
v_gene: TRBV6-5
CDR3nt: TGTGCCAGCAGACCCTTCAGGGGGGACACTGAAGCTTTCTTT
CDR3aa: CASRPFRGDTEAFF

abundance: few
d_gene: TRBD1
j_gene: TRBJ2-7
v_gene: TRBV7-9
CDR3nt: TGTGCCAGCAGTACAGGGGTTGGGGAGCAGTACTTC
CDR3aa: CASSTGVGEQYF

abundance: .
d_gene: TRBD1
j_gene: TRBJ1-1
v_gene: TRBV5-1
CDR3nt: TGCGCCAGCAGCCCGGACAGGCTGTCTGAAGCTTTCTTT
CDR3aa: CASSPDRLSEAFF

abundance: few
d_gene: .
j_gene: TRBJ1-6
v_gene: TRBV6-5
CDR3nt: TGTGCCAGCAGTTATGGGCGAAGGGGCAATTCACCCCTCCACTTT
CDR3aa: CASSYGRRGNSPLHF

abundance: .
d_gene: TRBD2
j_gene: TRBJ2-1
v_gene: TRBV4-1
CDR3nt: TGCGCCAGCAGCCACCCCTGGCAGGGACTAGCCCCCTACAATGAGCAGTTCTTC
CDR3aa: CASSHPWQGLAPYNEQFF

abundance: .
d_gene: TRBD1
j_gene: TRBJ1-1
v_gene: TRBV6-6
CDR3nt: TGTGCCAGCAAGGGGGACAGGAGTAACACTGAAGCTTTCTTT
CDR3aa: CASKGDRSNTEAFF

abundance: few
d_gene: TRBD1
j_gene: TRBJ1-1
v_gene: TRBV29-1
CDR3nt: TGCAGCGGGTACAGGGGTGGACTCGCTTTCTTT
CDR3aa: CSGYRGGLAFF

abundance: .
d_gene: TRBD1
j_gene: TRBJ2-3
v_gene: TRBV10-2
CDR3nt: TGCGCCAGCAGGGGACAGGGGCGTTCAGATACGCAGTATTTT
CDR3aa: CASRGQGRSDTQYF

abundance: .
d_gene: TRBD2
j_gene: TRBJ2-3
v_gene: TRBV7-9
CDR3nt: TGTTCCAGCAGCCTCCTAGCGGTCAATGGGGATACGCAGTATTTT
CDR3aa: CSSSLLAVNGDTQYF

abundance: .
d_gene: TRBD1
j_gene: TRBJ1-5
v_gene: TRBV6-1
CDR3nt: TGTGCCAGCAGTGAATCGACAGGGGTGGGTTATCAGCCCCAGCATTTT
CDR3aa: CASSESTGVGYQPQHF

abundance: .
d_gene: TRBD2
j_gene: TRBJ2-5
v_gene: TRBV2
CDR3nt: TGTGCCAGCAGCGTGTCTAGGACTAGCGGGGGGACCCAAGAGACCCAGTACTTC
CDR3aa: CASSVSRTSGGTQETQYF

abundance: few
d_gene: TRBD2
j_gene: TRBJ2-1
v_gene: TRBV6-5
CDR3nt: TGTGCCAGCAGCTTTAGCGGGGGGGCCGTAAATGAGCAGTTCTTC
CDR3aa: CASSFSGGAVNEQFF

abundance: once
d_gene: .
j_gene: TRBJ1-1
v_gene: TRBV18
CDR3nt: TGTGCCAGCTCACAAGACGCGACAGTACCAGCTTTCTTT
CDR3aa: CASSQDATVPAFF

abundance: .
d_gene: .
j_gene: TRBJ1-4
v_gene: TRBV10-3
CDR3nt: TGTGCCATCAGTGAGTTTTCTTGGGCAGCAGAAAAACTGTTTTTT
CDR3aa: CAISEFSWAAEKLFF

abundance: .
d_gene: .
j_gene: TRBJ1-1
v_gene: TRBV5-8
CDR3nt: TGTGCCAGCAGTCTTGGACAGCCCCTAAAGAACACTGAAGCTTTCTTT
CDR3aa: CASSLGQPLKNTEAFF

abundance: .
d_gene: TRBD1
j_gene: TRBJ1-1
v_gene: TRBV11-1
CDR3nt: TGTGCCAGCAGCTTAGGGACAGGCTTGAACACTGAAGCTTTCTTT
CDR3aa: CASSLGTGLNTEAFF

abundance: .
d_gene: TRBD1
j_gene: TRBJ2-6
v_gene: TRBV9
CDR3nt: TGTGCCAGCAGCGTAGCGAGACAGGGGTACTCTGGGGCCAACGTCCTGACTTTC
CDR3aa: CASSVARQGYSGANVLTF

abundance: few
d_gene: TRBD1
j_gene: TRBJ2-5
v_gene: TRBV29-1
CDR3nt: TGCAGCGCGACGGACAGGGGCGGAGAGACCCAGTACTTC
CDR3aa: CSATDRGGETQYF

abundance: .
d_gene: TRBD2
j_gene: TRBJ2-7
v_gene: TRBV5-1
CDR3nt: TGCGCCAGCAGCTTCAGTCCATCCGGGGGGGCCTCCTACGAGCAGTACTTC
CDR3aa: CASSFSPSGGASYEQYF

abundance: .
d_gene: .
j_gene: TRBJ1-6
v_gene: TRBV2
CDR3nt: TGTGCCAGCAGTGAAGTACTAAAACCCCTCCACTTT
CDR3aa: CASSEVLKPLHF

abundance: .
d_gene: TRBD1
j_gene: TRBJ1-1
v_gene: TRBV29-1
CDR3nt: TGCAGCGTTGTGACAGGGGGGAACACTGAAGCTTTCTTT
CDR3aa: CSVVTGGNTEAFF

abundance: .
d_gene: .
j_gene: TRBJ1-1
v_gene: TRBV7-9
CDR3nt: TGTGCCAGCAGCCTCTTCTTCGGGGGGCTTCAGAACACTGAAGCTTTCTTT
CDR3aa: CASSLFFGGLQNTEAFF

abundance: .
d_gene: .
j_gene: TRBJ2-7
v_gene: TRBV7-8
CDR3nt: TGTGCCAGCAGCTTACATGGGGCCTCCTACGAGCAGTACTTC
CDR3aa: CASSLHGASYEQYF

abundance: .
d_gene: TRBD2
j_gene: TRBJ2-1
v_gene: TRBV4-1
CDR3nt: TGCGCCAGCAGCCAGGGGGGGGCGGGGGGATCCTACAATGAGCAGTTCTTC
CDR3aa: CASSQGGAGGSYNEQFF

abundance: once
d_gene: TRBD1
j_gene: TRBJ1-5
v_gene: TRBV19
CDR3nt: TGTGCCAGTAGTTCGGACGGACAGGGGCCTAATCAGCCCCAGCATTTT
CDR3aa: CASSSDGQGPNQPQHF

abundance: once
d_gene: TRBD1
j_gene: TRBJ1-3
v_gene: TRBV9
CDR3nt: TGTGCCAGCAGCGAGGGGACAGGGTCGGCCATATATTTT
CDR3aa: CASSEGTGSAIYF

abundance: .
d_gene: .
j_gene: TRBJ2-5
v_gene: TRBV2
CDR3nt: TGTGCCAGCAGTCCCGCGGGGGCCACACAAGAGACCCAGTACTTC
CDR3aa: CASSPAGATQETQYF

abundance: .
d_gene: TRBD1
j_gene: TRBJ1-1
v_gene: TRBV7-9
CDR3nt: TGTGCCAGCAGCTTGACAGGGGGCCGAGGGACTGAAGCTTTCTTT
CDR3aa: CASSLTGGRGTEAFF